The T cell receptor beta chain described here comes from a study of metastatic and nonmetastatic thyroid tumors. Study information: The study looked at repertoires side by side in blood and in tumor or nodule tissue from malignant and benign thyroid patients.

Before thyroid surgery, none of the patients had received any treatment. This clone was counted ten times or more. Its matching antigen is unknown. Source study methods: The study's classifier, a distant-metastasis tool for papillary thyroid cancer, was built using CDR3 differences across clinicopathological groups. TCRdb used MiXCR to call clones anew from the PCR reads. The authors' filters were not applied to this entry. The table includes approximately 10,000 clones, around 20% detected once. Study-wide points: Significantly greater TCR beta diversity was reportedly found in malignant thyroid tumors than in benign nodules (in blood and tumor).

The sequenced sample consisted of adjacent normal tissue. The TCR was taken from a female donor with papillary thyroid cancer or a benign thyroid nodule (not recorded which). Some clones in this sample may be carry-over from other donors' samples.

The CDR3 reads CASSQDLLPGGYTF. The CDR3 DNA follows: TGTGCCAGCAGCCAAGACCTCCTACCGGGGGGCTACACCTTC. The chain is built from TRBV3-1 and TRBJ1-2; D unresolved. The CDR3 loop spans 14 amino acids. Trimming took off 0 bases at V and 8 bases at J, with 13 bases between the two ends. The germline V gene has CDR1 LGHDT and CDR2 YNNKEL (reference sequence).